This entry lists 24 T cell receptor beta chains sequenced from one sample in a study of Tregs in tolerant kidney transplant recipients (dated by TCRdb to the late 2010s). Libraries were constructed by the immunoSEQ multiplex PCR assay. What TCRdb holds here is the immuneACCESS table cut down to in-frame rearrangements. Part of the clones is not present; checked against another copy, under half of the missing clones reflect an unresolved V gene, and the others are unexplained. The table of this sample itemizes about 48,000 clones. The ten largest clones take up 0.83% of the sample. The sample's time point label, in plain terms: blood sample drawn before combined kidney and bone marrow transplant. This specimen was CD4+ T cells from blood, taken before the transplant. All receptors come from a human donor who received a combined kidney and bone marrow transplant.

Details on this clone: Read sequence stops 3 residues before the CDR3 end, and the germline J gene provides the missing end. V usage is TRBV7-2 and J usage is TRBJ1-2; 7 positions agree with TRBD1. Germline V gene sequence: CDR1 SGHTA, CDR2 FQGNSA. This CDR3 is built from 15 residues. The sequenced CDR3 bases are TGTGCCAGCAGCCAGACAGGGCCGATAGTAAAGGGC. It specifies CASSQTGPIVKG. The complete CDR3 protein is CASSQTGPIVKGYTF. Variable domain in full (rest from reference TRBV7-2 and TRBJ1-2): GAGVSQSPSNKVTEKGKDVELRCDPISGHTALYWYRQSLGQGLEFLIYFQGNSAPDKSGLPSDRFSAERTGGSVSTLTIQRTQQEDSAVYLCASSQTGPIVKGYTFGSGTRLTVV.

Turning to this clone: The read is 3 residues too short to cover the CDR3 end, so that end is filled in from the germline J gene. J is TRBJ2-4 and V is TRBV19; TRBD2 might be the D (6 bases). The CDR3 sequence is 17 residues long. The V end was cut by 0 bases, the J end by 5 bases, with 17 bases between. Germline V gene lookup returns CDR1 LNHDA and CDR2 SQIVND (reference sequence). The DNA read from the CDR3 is TGTGCCAGTAGTATAGATGGAAGGCAGGGACTTCAAAACATT. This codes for CASSIDGRQGLQNI. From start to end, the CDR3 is CASSIDGRQGLQNIQYF.

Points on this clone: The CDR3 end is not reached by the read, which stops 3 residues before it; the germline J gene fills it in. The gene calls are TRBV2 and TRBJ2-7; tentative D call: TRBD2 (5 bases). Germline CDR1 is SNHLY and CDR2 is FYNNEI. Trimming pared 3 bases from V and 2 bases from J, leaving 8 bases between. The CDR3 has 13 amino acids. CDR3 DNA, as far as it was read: TGTGCCAGCAGTGACGAGGGTCCCTACGAG. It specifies CASSDEGPYE. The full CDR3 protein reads CASSDEGPYEQYF.

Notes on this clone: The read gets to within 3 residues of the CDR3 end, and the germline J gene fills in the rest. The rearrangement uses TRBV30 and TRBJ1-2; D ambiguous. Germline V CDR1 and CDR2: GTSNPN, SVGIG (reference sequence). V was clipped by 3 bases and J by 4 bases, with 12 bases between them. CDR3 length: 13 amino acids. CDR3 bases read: TGTGCCTGGAGCACTGGGTACAGCTATGGC. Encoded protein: CAWSTGYSYG. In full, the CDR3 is CAWSTGYSYGYTF.

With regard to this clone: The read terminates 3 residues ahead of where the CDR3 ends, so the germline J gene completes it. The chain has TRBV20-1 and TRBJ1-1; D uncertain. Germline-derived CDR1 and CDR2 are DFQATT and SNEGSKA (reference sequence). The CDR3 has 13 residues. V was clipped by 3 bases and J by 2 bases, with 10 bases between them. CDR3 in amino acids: CSARKGSNTEAFF. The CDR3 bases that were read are TGCAGTGCTAGGAAAGGGTCCAACACTGAA.

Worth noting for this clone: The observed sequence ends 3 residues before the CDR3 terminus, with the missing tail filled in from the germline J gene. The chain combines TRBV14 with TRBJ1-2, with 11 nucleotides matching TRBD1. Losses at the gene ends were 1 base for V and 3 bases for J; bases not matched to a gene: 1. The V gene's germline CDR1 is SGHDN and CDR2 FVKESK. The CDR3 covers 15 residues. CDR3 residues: CASSQGTGGHYGYTF. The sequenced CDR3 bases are TGTGCCAGCAGCCAAGGGACAGGGGGCCACTATGGC.

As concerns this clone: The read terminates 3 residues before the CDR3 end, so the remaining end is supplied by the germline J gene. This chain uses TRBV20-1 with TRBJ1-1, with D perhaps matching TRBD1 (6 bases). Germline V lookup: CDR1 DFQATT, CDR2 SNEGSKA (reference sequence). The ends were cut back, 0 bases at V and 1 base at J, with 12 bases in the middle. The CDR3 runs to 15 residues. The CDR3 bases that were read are TGCAGTGCTAGAGAGATAAGGGGGAAGAACACTGAA. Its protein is CSAREIRGKNTE. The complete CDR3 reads CSAREIRGKNTEAFF.

Incomplete CDR3 DNA: TGCGCCAGCAGCTTGGCCGGGGGGTTAGTGACCAAAAACATT. Its protein is CASSLAGGLVTKNI. The full CDR3 protein is CASSLAGGLVTKNIQYF. The gene calls are TRBV5-1 and TRBJ2-4; TRBD2 agrees at 7 bases. The read terminates 3 residues before the CDR3 end, so the remaining end is supplied by the germline J gene. The CDR3 sequence is 17 residues long. Germline lookup yields CDR1 SGHRS and CDR2 YFSETQ. Trimming at V came to 0 bases and at J to 2 bases, leaving 8 bases not matched to a gene.

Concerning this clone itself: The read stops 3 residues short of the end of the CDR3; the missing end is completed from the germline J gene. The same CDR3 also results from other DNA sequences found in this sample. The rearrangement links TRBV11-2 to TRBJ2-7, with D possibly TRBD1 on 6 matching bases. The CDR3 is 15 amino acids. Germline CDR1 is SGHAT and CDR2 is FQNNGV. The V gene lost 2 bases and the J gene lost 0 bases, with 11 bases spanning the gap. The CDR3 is CASSLTPGASYEQYF. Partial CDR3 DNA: TGTGCCAGCAGCTTAACCCCAGGGGCCTCCTACGAG.

The CDR3 is CASSSTRLNSYNEQFF. Partial CDR3 DNA: TGTGCCAGTAGTTCCACTAGGCTTAACTCCTACAATGAG. The V gene is TRBV19, the J gene TRBJ2-1, with D possibly TRBD2 on 5 matching bases. The read gets to within 3 residues of the CDR3 end, and the germline J gene fills in the rest. Germline lookup yields CDR1 LNHDA and CDR2 SQIVND (reference sequence). Trimming pared 5 bases from V and 0 bases from J, leaving 14 bases between. This CDR3 region has 16 residues.

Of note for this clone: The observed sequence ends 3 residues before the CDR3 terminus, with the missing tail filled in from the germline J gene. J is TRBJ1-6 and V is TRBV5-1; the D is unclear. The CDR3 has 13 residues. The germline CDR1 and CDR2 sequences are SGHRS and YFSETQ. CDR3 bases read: TGCGCCAGCAGCTTGGGGCTAGCCCACACC. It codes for CASSLGLAHT. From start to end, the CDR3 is CASSLGLAHTLHF.

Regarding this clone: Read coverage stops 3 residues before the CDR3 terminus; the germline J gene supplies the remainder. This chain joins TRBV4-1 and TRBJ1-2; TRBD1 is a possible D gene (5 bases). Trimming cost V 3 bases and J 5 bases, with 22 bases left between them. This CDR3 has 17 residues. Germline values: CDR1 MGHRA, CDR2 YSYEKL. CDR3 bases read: TGCGCCAGCAGCCACCCTCTCCAGGGCCCCAAAGGTTATGGC. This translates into CASSHPLQGPKGYG. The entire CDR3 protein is CASSHPLQGPKGYGYTF.

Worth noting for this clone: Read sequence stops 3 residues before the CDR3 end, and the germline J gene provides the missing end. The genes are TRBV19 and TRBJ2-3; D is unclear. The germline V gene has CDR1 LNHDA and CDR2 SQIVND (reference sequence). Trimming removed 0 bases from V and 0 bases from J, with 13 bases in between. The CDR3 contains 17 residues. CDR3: CASSIDSSISSTDTQYF. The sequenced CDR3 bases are TGTGCCAGTAGTATAGATAGCAGCATCTCTAGCACAGATACG.

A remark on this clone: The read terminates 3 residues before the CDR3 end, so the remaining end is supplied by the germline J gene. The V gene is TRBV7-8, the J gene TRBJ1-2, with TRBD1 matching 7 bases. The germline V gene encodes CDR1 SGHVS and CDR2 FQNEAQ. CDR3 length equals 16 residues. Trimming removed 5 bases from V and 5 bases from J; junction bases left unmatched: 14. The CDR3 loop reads CASSPRTGLSPYGYTF. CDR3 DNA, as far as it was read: TGTGCCAGCAGCCCCCGGACAGGACTTTCCCCATATGGC.

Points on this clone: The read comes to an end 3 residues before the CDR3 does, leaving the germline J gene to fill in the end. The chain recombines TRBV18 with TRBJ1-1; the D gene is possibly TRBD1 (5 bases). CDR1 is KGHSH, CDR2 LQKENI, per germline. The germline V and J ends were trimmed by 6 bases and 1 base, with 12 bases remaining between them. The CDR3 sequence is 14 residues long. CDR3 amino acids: CASSRDFQNTEAFF. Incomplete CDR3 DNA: TGTGCCAGCTCCAGGGACTTCCAGAACACTGAA.

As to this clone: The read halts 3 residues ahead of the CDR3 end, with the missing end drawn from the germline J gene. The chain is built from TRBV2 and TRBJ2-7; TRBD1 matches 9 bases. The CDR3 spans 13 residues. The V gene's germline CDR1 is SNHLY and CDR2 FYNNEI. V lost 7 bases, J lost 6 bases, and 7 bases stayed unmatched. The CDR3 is CASNRGQGGEQYF. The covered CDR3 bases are TGTGCCAGCAACAGGGGGCAGGGAGGCGAG.

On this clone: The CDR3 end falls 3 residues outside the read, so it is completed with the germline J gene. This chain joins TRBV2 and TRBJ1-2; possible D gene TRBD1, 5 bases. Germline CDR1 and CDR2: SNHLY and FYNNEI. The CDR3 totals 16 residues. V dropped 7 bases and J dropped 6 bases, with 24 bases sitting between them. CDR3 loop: CASKQQVMKRDNGYTF. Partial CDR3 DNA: TGTGCCAGCAAACAACAGGTTATGAAGCGCGATAATGGC.

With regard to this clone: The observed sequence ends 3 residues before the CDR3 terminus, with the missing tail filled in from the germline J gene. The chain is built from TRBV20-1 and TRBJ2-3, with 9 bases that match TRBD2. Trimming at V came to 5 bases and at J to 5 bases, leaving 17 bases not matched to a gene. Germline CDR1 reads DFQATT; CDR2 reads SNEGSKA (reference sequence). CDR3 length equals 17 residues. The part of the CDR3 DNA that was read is TGCAGTGCTCAGCGGGGAGGGTTAGCGGGAGATGGAGATACG. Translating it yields CSAQRGGLAGDGDT. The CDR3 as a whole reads CSAQRGGLAGDGDTQYF.

The CDR3 protein is CASSFLGQGTDTQYF. Incomplete CDR3 DNA: TGTGCCAGCAGCTTTTTAGGACAAGGCACAGATACG. The V call is TRBV7-9, the J call TRBJ2-3, with D possibly matching TRBD1 (5 bases). Read coverage stops 3 residues before the CDR3 terminus; the germline J gene supplies the remainder. The CDR3 is 15 amino acids. CDR1 is SEHNR and CDR2 is FQNEAQ in the germline V gene (reference sequence). Trimming stripped 3 bases from V and 1 base from J, with 11 bases between.

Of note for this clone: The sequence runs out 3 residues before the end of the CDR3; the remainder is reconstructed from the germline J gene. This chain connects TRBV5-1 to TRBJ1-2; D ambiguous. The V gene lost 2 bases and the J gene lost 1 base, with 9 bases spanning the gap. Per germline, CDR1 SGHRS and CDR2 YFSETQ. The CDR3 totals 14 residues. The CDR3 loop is CASSFLEGNYGYTF. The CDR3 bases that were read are TGCGCCAGCAGCTTCCTCGAGGGTAACTATGGC.

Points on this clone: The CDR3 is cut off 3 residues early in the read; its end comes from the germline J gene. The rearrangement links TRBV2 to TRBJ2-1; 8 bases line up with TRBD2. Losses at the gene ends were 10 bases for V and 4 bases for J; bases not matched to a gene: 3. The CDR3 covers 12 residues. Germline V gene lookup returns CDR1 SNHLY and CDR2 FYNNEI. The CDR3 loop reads CATGLDYNEQFF. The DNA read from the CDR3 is TGTGCCACGGGACTAGATTACAATGAG.

The CDR3 DNA, read in part, is TGTGCCAGCAGCTTAATAAACCGAAACGGCTACGAG. Protein sequence: CASSLINRNGYE. The entire CDR3 is CASSLINRNGYEQYF. This rearrangement joins TRBV11-2 to TRBJ2-7; no firm D call. The CDR3 goes on 3 residues after the read ends, and that part is filled in from the germline J gene. Germline V gives CDR1 SGHAT, CDR2 FQNNGV. The CDR3 totals 15 residues. V was shortened by 2 bases and J by 3 bases, with 14 bases between the two germline ends. Filled out from reference TRBV11-2 and TRBJ2-7, the complete variable domain reads EAGVAQSPRYKIIEKRQSVAFWCNPISGHATLYWYQQILGQGPKLLIQFQNNGVVDDSQLPKDRFSAERLKGVDSTLKIQPAKLEDSAVYLCASSLINRNGYEQYFGPGTRLTVT.

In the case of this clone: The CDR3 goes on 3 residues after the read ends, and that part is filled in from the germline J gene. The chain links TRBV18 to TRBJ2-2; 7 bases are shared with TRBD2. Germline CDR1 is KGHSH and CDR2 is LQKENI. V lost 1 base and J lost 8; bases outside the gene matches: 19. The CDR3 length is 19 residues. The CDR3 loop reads CASSPRPTSEGKAGGELFF. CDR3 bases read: TGTGCCAGCTCACCACGACCAACTAGCGAAGGCAAAGCGGGAGGGGAG.

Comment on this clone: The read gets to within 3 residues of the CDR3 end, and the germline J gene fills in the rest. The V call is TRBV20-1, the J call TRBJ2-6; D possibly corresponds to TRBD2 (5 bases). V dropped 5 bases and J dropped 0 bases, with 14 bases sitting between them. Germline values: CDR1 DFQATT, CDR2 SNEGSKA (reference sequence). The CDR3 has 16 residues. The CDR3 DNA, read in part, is TGCAGTGCTGACCCGCGACTAAGCTCTGGGGCCAACGTC. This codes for CSADPRLSSGANV. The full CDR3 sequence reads CSADPRLSSGANVLTF.